A selection of T cell receptor beta chains follows, all from one sample in a study of cytomegalovirus exposure and HLA in healthy donors. Only in-frame clones appear in the TCRdb table, and some are missing; sequencing was by immunoSEQ multiplex PCR. This table holds over 100,000 clones, roughly 70% found once. The sample taken for sequencing was PBMCs. The receptors were sampled from a man in his forties or fifties in good health and CMV-seropositive. Each CDR3 is given with its conserved first and last residue. A D gene is named only where the DNA matches it firmly. The listing skips clone size in some rows; elsewhere it reads once, few, many or a size class.

j_call: TRBJ2-5; v_call: TRBV7-9; d_call: .; cdr3_length: 11; clone_size: few; cdr3_nt: TGTGCCAGCAGCTCAGGGGAGACCCAGTACTTC; cdr3_aa: CASSSGETQYF
j_call: TRBJ2-3; v_call: TRBV19; d_call: .; cdr3_length: 16; clone_size: .; cdr3_nt: TGTGCCAGTAGTCCCAGAGGCCCCCAAGGAACAGATACGCAGTATTTT; cdr3_aa: CASSPRGPQGTDTQYF
j_call: TRBJ1-2; v_call: TRBV6-5; d_call: TRBD1; cdr3_length: 15; clone_size: .; cdr3_nt: TGTGCCAGCAGTTACTCCGGGACAGGGAACTATGGCTACACCTTC; cdr3_aa: CASSYSGTGNYGYTF
j_call: TRBJ1-2; v_call: TRBV5-1; d_call: TRBD1; cdr3_length: 14; clone_size: .; cdr3_nt: TGCGCCAGCAGCTTACAAGGGGGCGCGGGGGGCTACACCTTC; cdr3_aa: CASSLQGGAGGYTF
j_call: TRBJ1-3; v_call: TRBV2; d_call: TRBD1; cdr3_length: 18; clone_size: .; cdr3_nt: TGTGCCAGCAGTTTTCGTGGACAGGGGCTGCTCTCTGGAAACACCATATATTTT; cdr3_aa: CASSFRGQGLLSGNTIYF
j_call: TRBJ2-2; v_call: TRBV5-4; d_call: TRBD1; cdr3_length: 16; clone_size: .; cdr3_nt: TGTGCCAGCAGCTTGGGAGGGGGCTCCCGCACCGGGGAGCTGTTTTTT; cdr3_aa: CASSLGGGSRTGELFF
j_call: TRBJ2-1; v_call: TRBV6-6; d_call: .; cdr3_length: 15; clone_size: .; cdr3_nt: TGTGCCAGCAGTTACTCCGCGGGCCCCTACAATGAGCAGTTCTTC; cdr3_aa: CASSYSAGPYNEQFF
j_call: TRBJ1-1; v_call: TRBV6-1; d_call: TRBD1; cdr3_length: 11; clone_size: once; cdr3_nt: TGTGCCAGTAAACAGGGGACTGAAGCTTTCTTT; cdr3_aa: CASKQGTEAFF
j_call: TRBJ2-1; v_call: TRBV6-5; d_call: .; cdr3_length: 16; clone_size: .; cdr3_nt: TGTGCCAGCAGTTACAGCCTGGTGAGCTCCTACAATGAGCAGTTCTTC; cdr3_aa: CASSYSLVSSYNEQFF
j_call: TRBJ1-1; v_call: TRBV18; d_call: TRBD1; cdr3_length: 14; clone_size: .; cdr3_nt: TGTGCCAGCTCACTAGGACAGGGGAACACTGAAGCTTTCTTT; cdr3_aa: CASSLGQGNTEAFF
j_call: TRBJ1-1; v_call: TRBV4-1; d_call: TRBD1; cdr3_length: 15; clone_size: few; cdr3_nt: TGCGCCAGCAGCCATCGGACAGGGACGAACACTGAAGCTTTCTTT; cdr3_aa: CASSHRTGTNTEAFF
j_call: TRBJ2-7; v_call: TRBV5-6; d_call: TRBD1; cdr3_length: 15; clone_size: .; cdr3_nt: TGTGCCAGCAGCGGAGGGACAGGCCTATCCTACGAGCAGTACTTC; cdr3_aa: CASSGGTGLSYEQYF
j_call: TRBJ1-5; v_call: TRBV2; d_call: .; cdr3_length: 16; clone_size: .; cdr3_nt: TGTGCCAGCAGGCCTCACCGGGGTCCCAGCAATCAGCCCCAGCATTTT; cdr3_aa: CASRPHRGPSNQPQHF
j_call: TRBJ1-2; v_call: TRBV7-9; d_call: .; cdr3_length: 16; clone_size: .; cdr3_nt: TGTGCCAGCAGCCAATCCGTTGGAGGGGACCACTATGGCTACACCTTC; cdr3_aa: CASSQSVGGDHYGYTF
j_call: TRBJ1-6; v_call: TRBV2; d_call: .; cdr3_length: 15; clone_size: .; cdr3_nt: TGTGCCAGCAGTGAAGCAGGGGCTCCAAATTCACCCCTCCACTTT; cdr3_aa: CASSEAGAPNSPLHF
j_call: TRBJ1-6; v_call: TRBV28; d_call: TRBD1; cdr3_length: 16; clone_size: .; cdr3_nt: TGTGCCAGCACACCGGACAGGGGGTTTGGAAATTCACCCCTCCACTTT; cdr3_aa: CASTPDRGFGNSPLHF
j_call: TRBJ1-5; v_call: TRBV27; d_call: .; cdr3_length: 17; clone_size: few; cdr3_nt: TGTGCCAGCAGTTTTGCCTCAGGGGAAGGATATCATCAGCCCCAGCATTTT; cdr3_aa: CASSFASGEGYHQPQHF
j_call: TRBJ1-1; v_call: TRBV15; d_call: .; cdr3_length: 14; clone_size: .; cdr3_nt: TGTGCCACCAGTCTTCAGGGGCAGGGGTCTGAAGCTTTCTTT; cdr3_aa: CATSLQGQGSEAFF
j_call: TRBJ2-3; v_call: TRBV10-3; d_call: TRBD2; cdr3_length: 18; clone_size: .; cdr3_nt: TGTGCCATCAGTGAGTCGGAGTGGCGACTAGCGGGCCGAGATACGCAGTATTTT; cdr3_aa: CAISESEWRLAGRDTQYF
j_call: TRBJ1-2; v_call: TRBV5-6; d_call: TRBD1; cdr3_length: 17; clone_size: .; cdr3_nt: TGTGCCAGCAGCTTAGGACAGGGGGCTGGTATGAACTATGGCTACACCTTC; cdr3_aa: CASSLGQGAGMNYGYTF